One and the same sample provided the 22 T cell receptor beta chains below, sequenced in a study of PD-L1 blockade in urothelial cancer. Data came from immunoSEQ multiplex PCR; TCRdb stores just in-frame clones and leaves some out. The table has roughly 56,000 clones, roughly 87% seen once. The material was PBMCs, obtained around atezolizumab (anti-PD-L1) treatment. The source is a man in his 70s with urothelial cancer.

This chain uses TRBV2 with TRBJ2-2, with D unclear. Trimming took 1 base from V and 5 from J, leaving 8 bases between them. This CDR3 is built from 14 residues. The germline V gene encodes CDR1 SNHLY and CDR2 FYNNEI. The CDR3 sequence is CASSEVPRTGELFF. For the CDR3, the DNA is TGTGCCAGCAGTGAAGTCCCGAGGACCGGGGAGCTGTTTTTT. Full variable domain (outside the CDR3, taken from reference TRBV2 and TRBJ2-2): EPEVTQTPSHQVTQMGQEVILRCVPISNHLYFYWYRQILGQKVEFLVSFYNNEISEKSEIFDDQFSVERPDGSNFTLKIRSTKLEDSAMYFCASSEVPRTGELFFGEGSRLTVL.

In this sample, this clone turned up a few times. The rearrangement links TRBV6-1 to TRBJ1-1; 9 positions agree with TRBD1. Germline CDR1 MNHNS, CDR2 SASEGT. V was pared by 7 bases and J by 0 bases, with 3 bases of the junction left unmatched. This CDR3 contains 14 residues. The CDR3 region is CASIGQGMNTEAFF. The CDR3 DNA is TGTGCCAGCATAGGACAGGGGATGAACACTGAAGCTTTCTTT.

The chain couples TRBV6-5 to TRBJ1-1, with D perhaps matching TRBD1 (5 bases). There are 13 residues in the CDR3. Trimming took 2 bases from V and 8 from J, leaving 12 bases between them. Germline assignment: CDR1 MNHEY and CDR2 SVGAGI. In nucleotides, the CDR3 is TGTGCCAGCAGTTACCGACTCGGGGGAGAAGCTTTCTTT. It yields the protein CASSYRLGGEAFF.

The chain couples TRBV5-1 to TRBJ2-3, with D maybe TRBD2 (5 bases). Trimming took 2 bases from V and 4 from J, leaving 14 bases between them. Germline CDR1 and CDR2: SGHRS and YFSETQ. The CDR3 runs to 15 residues. The CDR3 nucleotides are TGCGCCAGCAGCTTCCTCGGGATTGAGGCAGATACGCAGTATTTT. Translation gives CASSFLGIEADTQYF.

This clone was recorded at least ten times. The V gene is TRBV2, the J gene TRBJ1-5; D may be TRBD1 (5 bases). Germline CDR1 and CDR2: SNHLY and FYNNEI. V was clipped by 10 bases and J by 4 bases, with 14 bases between them. The CDR3 has 13 residues. CDR3 amino acids: CATAIGGNQPQHF. Here the CDR3 DNA reads TGTGCCACAGCCATCGGGGGGAATCAGCCCCAGCATTTT.

The chain has TRBV5-4 and TRBJ2-2; D possibly corresponds to TRBD1 (6 bases). This CDR3 is built from 17 residues. Germline V gives CDR1 SGHNT, CDR2 YYREEE (reference sequence). Trimming took 4 bases from V and 5 from J, leaving 21 bases between them. Here the CDR3 reads CASSLGQGPGGTGELFF. CDR3 nucleotide sequence: TGTGCCAGCAGCCTGGGGCAGGGGCCGGGTGGGACCGGGGAGCTGTTTTTT.

The chain joins TRBV20-1 to TRBJ2-1; no firm D call. The CDR3 extends over 11 amino acids. Germline V CDR1 and CDR2: DFQATT, SNEGSKA (reference sequence). The V gene lost 5 bases and the J gene lost 5 bases, with 7 bases spanning the gap. The CDR3 sequence is CSAAGNNEQFF. The CDR3 nucleotides are TGCAGTGCTGCAGGAAACAATGAGCAGTTCTTC.

The chain carries TRBV19 and TRBJ2-1; 10 bases are a match to TRBD2. The CDR3 runs to 17 residues. V lost 4 bases to trimming and J lost 8 bases; unmatched junction nucleotides: 14. Germline CDR1 and CDR2: LNHDA and SQIVND (reference sequence). The CDR3 DNA follows: TGTGCCAGTAGTAGGAGCGGCCTAGCGGGAGATTGGGATGAGCAGTTCTTC. This sequence encodes CASSRSGLAGDWDEQFF. The complete variable domain, with remaining parts taken from reference TRBV19 and TRBJ2-1, reads DGGITQSPKYLFRKEGQNVTLSCEQNLNHDAMYWYRQDPGQGLRLIYYSQIVNDFQKGDIAEGYSVSREKKESFPLTVTSAQKNPTAFYLCASSRSGLAGDWDEQFFGPGTRLTVL.

The chain is built from TRBV19 and TRBJ2-1; TRBD1 matches at 10 bases. The V segment lost 3 bases and the J segment 7 bases; nucleotides outside the gene matches: 0. The CDR3 contains 13 residues. Germline V gene lookup returns CDR1 LNHDA and CDR2 SQIVND (reference sequence). The CDR3: CASSMDRGNEQFF. The CDR3 DNA reads as TGTGCCAGTAGTATGGACAGGGGGAATGAGCAGTTCTTC.

The J gene is TRBJ2-4, the V gene TRBV9; TRBD1 agrees at 10 bases. In germline, CDR1 is SGDLS, CDR2 YYNGEE. The CDR3 spans 15 residues. The junction had 7 bases not matched to a gene; V was cut back by 4 bases and J by 6 bases. The CDR3 DNA reads TGTGCCAGCAGCCTTCGACAGGGGGCACTAAACATTCAGTACTTC. It translates to CASSLRQGALNIQYF.

The chain's CDR3 is CASSFSSGIYNEQFF. The CDR3, as DNA: TGCGCCAGCAGCTTTTCTAGCGGGATTTACAATGAGCAGTTCTTC. The chain uses TRBV5-1 and TRBJ2-1, with 9 nucleotides matching TRBD2. This CDR3 region has 15 residues. The junction had 4 bases not matched to a gene; V was cut back by 2 bases and J by 4 bases. In germline, CDR1 is SGHRS, CDR2 YFSETQ.

This clone was seen once. V is TRBV30 and J is TRBJ2-7, with D possibly matching TRBD1 (6 bases). Germline V gene data show CDR1 as GTSNPN and CDR2 as SVGIG (reference sequence). The CDR3 runs to 14 residues. V was shortened by 5 bases and J by 2 bases, with 16 bases between the two germline ends. The DNA for the CDR3 is TGTGCCTGGGGACAGAGGCTGACACCCTACGAGCAGTACTTC. Translating it yields CAWGQRLTPYEQYF.

The rearrangement uses TRBV6-1 and TRBJ2-7; perhaps TRBD2 as D (6 bases). Germline CDR1 reads MNHNS; CDR2 reads SASEGT. The V end was cut by 7 bases, the J end by 3 bases, with 13 bases between. The CDR3 is made up of 13 amino acids. The CDR3 DNA reads as TGTGCCAGCACCATAGGGACTCGCTACGAGCAGTACTTC. Translating it yields CASTIGTRYEQYF.

The chain carries TRBV7-9 and TRBJ2-7; D is perhaps TRBD2 (5 bases). V lost 4 bases and J 2 bases, leaving 9 bases between the germline ends. The CDR3 sequence is 13 residues long. The germline CDR1 and CDR2 sequences are SEHNR and FQNEAQ (reference sequence). The DNA of the CDR3 is TGTGCCAGCAGCTGGAGCGGTACCTACGAGCAGTACTTC. This codes for CASSWSGTYEQYF.

The chain combines TRBV5-1 with TRBJ2-1; 10 nucleotides agree with TRBD2. V dropped 0 bases and J dropped 5; count of bases not matched to a gene: 2. The CDR3 extends over 15 amino acids. Germline V lookup: CDR1 SGHRS, CDR2 YFSETQ. The CDR3 here is CASSLELAGDNEQFF. In DNA form, the CDR3 reads TGCGCCAGCAGCTTGGAGCTAGCGGGGGACAATGAGCAGTTCTTC.

This clone was detected only once. The chain is built from TRBV7-2 and TRBJ2-2, with 10 bases lining up with TRBD2. This CDR3 contains 15 residues. V dropped 2 bases and J dropped 6; count of bases not matched to a gene: 3. In germline, CDR1 is SGHTA, CDR2 FQGNSA. The CDR3 protein is CASSLFSGRSGELFF. The CDR3 DNA sequence: TGTGCCAGCAGCTTATTTAGCGGGAGGTCCGGGGAGCTGTTTTTT.

This chain joins TRBV5-1 and TRBJ2-2, with D possibly being TRBD1 (5 bases). Germline CDR1 is SGHRS and CDR2 is YFSETQ. The CDR3 totals 15 residues. V gave up 4 bases and J gave up 7 bases, with 17 bases separating them. The CDR3 DNA follows: TGCGCCAGCAGCGAAACAGGTTATAAGGTCGGGGAGCTGTTTTTT. This encodes CASSETGYKVGELFF.

CDR3 coding DNA: TGTGCCAGCAGTTACCAACTAGCGGGTAGCACAGATACGCAGTATTTT. Its translation: CASSYQLAGSTDTQYF. The chain links TRBV27 to TRBJ2-3; 9 bases align to TRBD2. There are 16 residues in the CDR3. Per the germline V gene, CDR1 is MNHEY and CDR2 is SMNVEV (reference sequence). V gave up 4 bases and J gave up 0 bases; unmatched junction bases: 5.

The genes are TRBV9 and TRBJ2-1; weak D call: TRBD2 (7 bases). This CDR3 contains 15 residues. V was clipped by 2 bases and J by 4 bases, with 13 bases between them. Germline loops: CDR1 SGDLS, CDR2 YYNGEE. CDR3 coding DNA: TGTGCCAGCAGCGTCTCTAGGGGGGGATACAATGAGCAGTTCTTC. Translation gives CASSVSRGGYNEQFF.

This clone was observed once. This chain links TRBV11-2 with TRBJ2-5; tentatively, D is TRBD1 (6 bases). Between the trimmed V and J ends, which lost 5 bases and 1 base, there was a span of 8 bases. Germline lookup yields CDR1 SGHAT and CDR2 FQNNGV. CDR3 length: 13 amino acids. Written as DNA, the CDR3 is TGTGCCAGCAGCCGGGACACCCAAGAGACCCAGTACTTC. Translated, it gives CASSRDTQETQYF.

This clone was picked up a small number of times. J is TRBJ1-5 and V is TRBV2; D gene unclear. The germline V gene encodes CDR1 SNHLY and CDR2 FYNNEI. The CDR3 has 13 residues. With 1 base removed from V and 12 bases from J, the gap between germline ends came to 13 bases. The CDR3 is CASSEGLGVDQHF. The CDR3 nucleotides read TGTGCCAGCAGTGAAGGTCTCGGGGTGGACCAGCATTTT.

The count of this clone is one. This chain connects TRBV5-1 to TRBJ2-7, with a possible D match to TRBD1 (7 bases). Per the germline V gene, CDR1 is SGHRS and CDR2 is YFSETQ. The ends were cut back, 5 bases at V and 3 bases at J, with 15 bases in the middle. The CDR3 totals 14 residues. CDR3 in DNA: TGCGCCAGCAGACCCCAGGGGGGAGTCTACGAGCAGTACTTC. This gives the protein CASRPQGGVYEQYF.